These T cell receptor beta chains were read from a single sample in a study of cytomegalovirus exposure and HLA in healthy donors. Only in-frame clones appear in the TCRdb table, and some are missing; sequencing was by immunoSEQ multiplex PCR. There are about 190,000 clones in the sample; under 85% occur only once, and approximately 10% lies in the top ten. The sequenced sample consisted of PBMCs. The source is a woman aged 45 to 65 in good health and CMV-seropositive. The CDR3 runs from the conserved cysteine through the conserved F or W. A D gene is named only where the DNA matches it firmly. Size is stated for part of the rows, as once, few or many counts, or as a class when the clone is expanded.

clone_size j_call v_call d_call cdr3_aa cdr3_nt
NA TRBJ2-5 TRBV19 NA CASSTASPATGETQYF TGTGCCAGTAGTACCGCCTCTCCAGCGACCGGAGAGACCCAGTACTTC
NA TRBJ2-3 TRBV5-6 TRBD2 CASSFLAGGRDTQYF TGTGCCAGCAGTTTCCTAGCGGGGGGGCGGGATACGCAGTATTTT
NA TRBJ1-6 TRBV4-1 NA CASSPRGAGSPLHF TGCGCCAGCAGCCCCCGGGGGGCCGGTTCACCCCTCCACTTT
NA TRBJ1-1 TRBV19 NA CASSISTVTLEAFF TGTGCCAGTAGTATATCAACAGTCACCCTTGAAGCTTTCTTT
NA TRBJ1-4 TRBV28 TRBD1 CASRSQGQFNEKLFF TGTGCCAGCAGATCACAGGGACAGTTTAATGAAAAACTGTTTTTT
NA TRBJ1-2 TRBV6-5 TRBD1 CASSQDRGGYTF TGTGCCAGCAGCCAGGACAGGGGTGGCTACACCTTC
NA TRBJ1-1 TRBV5-1 NA CASSSAQGLGTEAFF TGCGCCAGCAGCTCCGCTCAGGGGTTGGGCACTGAAGCTTTCTTT
once TRBJ1-2 TRBV5-1 NA CASSLVSVAPNYGYTF TGCGCCAGCAGCTTGGTGTCCGTGGCTCCTAACTATGGCTACACCTTC
NA TRBJ1-1 TRBV5-1 TRBD1 CASSLGQANFGTEAFF TGCGCCAGCAGCCTCGGACAGGCAAACTTTGGGACTGAAGCTTTCTTT
NA TRBJ1-1 TRBV5-1 TRBD1 CASTYGTVNTEAFF TGCGCCAGCACCTACGGGACAGTGAACACTGAAGCTTTCTTT
NA TRBJ1-5 TRBV7-9 TRBD1 CASSLVSAGGSNQPQHF TGTGCCAGCAGCTTAGTATCGGCAGGGGGAAGCAATCAGCCCCAGCATTTT
NA TRBJ2-1 TRBV15 TRBD1 CATSRRTGGGEQFF TGTGCCACCAGCAGGCGGACAGGGGGCGGTGAGCAGTTCTTC
once TRBJ1-2 TRBV5-1 NA CASSTTGNYGYTF TGCGCCAGCAGTACAACAGGAAACTATGGCTACACCTTC
NA TRBJ1-3 TRBV30 NA CASLRGNTIYF TGTGCCTCCCTACGTGGAAACACCATATATTTT
once TRBJ2-6 TRBV4-1 NA CASSQSPVGVTGANVLTF TGCGCCAGCAGCCAATCCCCGGTCGGGGTCACTGGGGCCAACGTCCTGACTTTC
NA TRBJ1-6 TRBV13 NA CASSLGLVGLLDSPLHF TGTGCCAGCAGCTTAGGCCTGGTGGGCCTCCTTGATTCACCCCTCCACTTT
NA TRBJ1-5 TRBV28 NA CATRQSNQPQHF TGTGCCACCCGACAGTCCAATCAGCCCCAGCATTTT
NA TRBJ2-1 TRBV6-1 NA CASSDGHQSSYNEQFF TGTGCCAGCAGTGACGGACATCAGAGCTCCTACAATGAGCAGTTCTTC
few TRBJ2-5 TRBV19 NA CASSTPPGTQYF TGTGCCAGTAGTACCCCCCCGGGGACCCAGTACTTC
NA TRBJ1-4 TRBV5-1 TRBD1 CASSSRTGGAENEKLFF TGCGCCAGCAGCTCGAGGACAGGGGGCGCGGAAAATGAAAAACTGTTTTTT
NA TRBJ1-3 TRBV7-9 NA CASSLTEDSGNTIYF TGTGCCAGCAGCTTAACGGAGGACTCTGGAAACACCATATATTTT
NA TRBJ1-4 TRBV4-3 TRBD1 CASSQLRQGTNEKLFF TGCGCCAGCAGCCAACTCCGACAGGGAACTAATGAAAAACTGTTTTTT
NA TRBJ1-1 TRBV19 NA CASSILSEAFF TGTGCCAGTAGTATTTTATCGGAAGCTTTCTTT
few TRBJ1-1 TRBV5-4 NA CASSLGGGDTEAFF TGTGCCAGCAGCTTGGGAGGAGGGGACACTGAAGCTTTCTTT
NA TRBJ2-1 TRBV9 NA CASSPRTAYNEQFF TGTGCCAGCAGCCCCCGGACAGCCTACAATGAGCAGTTCTTC
few TRBJ2-7 TRBV6-6 TRBD1 CASSYSGTGGYEQYF TGTGCCAGCAGTTACTCCGGGACAGGGGGCTACGAGCAGTACTTC
NA TRBJ2-7 TRBV6-1 NA CASSTSQGGYEQYF NA
NA TRBJ2-7 TRBV5-1 NA CASSLADSRYEQYF TGCGCCAGCAGCTTGGCTGACAGTAGGTACGAGCAGTACTTC
once TRBJ2-5 TRBV5-1 NA CASSLVGGETQYF TGCGCCAGCAGCTTGGTGGGGGGTGAGACCCAGTACTTC
NA TRBJ1-1 TRBV7-3 NA CASSLIPGGGSGAEAFF TGTGCCAGCAGCTTAATTCCCGGTGGAGGGAGCGGCGCTGAAGCTTTCTTT
NA TRBJ2-7 TRBV19 TRBD2 CASSSTYSGAREEQYF TGTGCCAGTAGTAGTACCTATAGCGGGGCGAGGGAGGAGCAGTACTTC
NA TRBJ1-2 TRBV29-1 TRBD1 CSVEHPGQVNYTF TGCAGCGTTGAGCATCCGGGACAGGTCAACTACACCTTC
NA TRBJ2-1 TRBV4-2 TRBD2 CASSQAAWLAGANEQFF TGTGCCAGCAGCCAAGCGGCCTGGCTAGCGGGGGCTAATGAGCAGTTCTTC
NA TRBJ1-1 TRBV27 TRBD1 CASSSIGWGRGRGNTEAFF TGTGCCAGCAGTTCAATAGGGTGGGGCAGGGGGCGAGGGAACACTGAAGCTTTCTTT
NA TRBJ2-2 TRBV19 NA CASFQGTSDTGELFF TGTGCCAGTTTTCAAGGGACATCTGACACCGGGGAGCTGTTTTTT
NA TRBJ2-2 TRBV7-3 NA CASSPRGNGNTGELFF TGTGCCAGCAGCCCAAGAGGGAACGGGAACACCGGGGAGCTGTTTTTT
NA TRBJ2-7 TRBV7-3 NA CASSLNSRDEQYF TGTGCCAGCAGCTTAAATTCCAGGGACGAGCAGTACTTC
NA TRBJ1-3 TRBV30 NA CAMDSYGSGNTIYF TGTGCCATGGACAGTTACGGCTCTGGAAACACCATATATTTT
few TRBJ1-2 TRBV13 NA CASSSFTSLLGYTF TGTGCCAGCAGCTCCTTTACGAGCCTCCTTGGCTACACCTTC
few TRBJ2-7 TRBV11-1 TRBD2 CASSLSSGGDEQYF TGTGCCAGCAGCCTATCTAGCGGGGGGGACGAGCAGTACTTC
NA TRBJ2-7 TRBV10-3 TRBD2 CAISESFYGTSSYEQYF TGTGCCATCAGTGAGTCGTTTTATGGGACTAGCTCCTACGAGCAGTACTTC
NA TRBJ2-1 TRBV6-1 NA CASSPTVEYNEQFF TGTGCCAGCAGTCCGACGGTGGAGTACAATGAGCAGTTCTTC
few TRBJ2-1 TRBV4-3 NA CASSQVAGYEQFF TGCGCCAGCAGCCAAGTCGCGGGGTATGAGCAGTTCTTC
NA TRBJ1-4 TRBV5-1 NA CASSLAPVEKLFF TGCGCCAGCAGCTTGGCGCCAGTTGAAAAACTGTTTTTT
NA TRBJ2-5 TRBV4-1 TRBD2 CASSRQPGLQFQETQYF TGCGCCAGCAGCCGCCAGCCGGGACTACAATTTCAAGAGACCCAGTACTTC
NA TRBJ1-4 TRBV2 TRBD1 CASSEESGQGDEKLFF TGTGCCAGCAGTGAAGAGTCGGGCCAGGGGGATGAAAAACTGTTTTTT
NA TRBJ2-5 TRBV7-9 TRBD2 CASSSTSGGTNQETQYF TGTGCCAGCAGCTCCACTAGCGGGGGGACGAATCAAGAGACCCAGTACTTC
few TRBJ1-4 TRBV6-1 TRBD1 CASSGQGATNEKLFF TGTGCCAGCAGCGGACAGGGTGCAACTAATGAAAAACTGTTTTTT
NA TRBJ2-3 TRBV2 NA CASRVGSGTDTQYF TGTGCCAGCAGGGTGGGCAGTGGCACAGATACGCAGTATTTT
NA TRBJ2-5 TRBV11-2 TRBD2 CASSLALAEIQETQYF TGTGCCAGCAGCTTAGCACTAGCGGAGATCCAAGAGACCCAGTACTTC
NA TRBJ1-5 TRBV28 TRBD1 CASSRRDRGMFSQPQHF TGTGCCAGCAGTCGCCGGGACAGGGGAATGTTCAGTCAGCCCCAGCATTTT
NA TRBJ1-2 TRBV28 NA CASSFKRAQWYGYTF TGTGCCAGCAGTTTTAAGAGGGCGCAGTGGTATGGCTACACCTTC
NA TRBJ2-5 TRBV10-3 NA CAISEETSSPIVPQETQYF TGTGCCATCAGTGAGGAAACTAGCTCCCCAATAGTGCCGCAAGAGACCCAGTACTTC